Listed below are T cell receptor beta chains from one sample, sequenced in a study of T cells in Graves' hyperthyroidism and ophthalmopathy. TCRdb re-called the multiplex PCR reads through MiXCR, storing one row per CDR3 protein. The sample has 500,000 to 650,000 distinct CDR3 sequences, 20% seen once. The material sequenced was blood. The receptors were sampled from a man aged 40-55 years with Graves' ophthalmopathy. Both conserved end residues are part of each CDR3. D genes are given only for firm matches. Rows give clone size only sometimes, using once, few, many, or a class for an expanded clone.

J: TRBJ1-5
D: NA
size: many
V: TRBV28
CDR3: CASSLLGYGDSNQPQHF
DNA: TGTGCCAGCAGTTTATTAGGGTATGGGGATAGCAATCAGCCCCAGCATTTT

J: TRBJ2-2
D: TRBD1
size: many
V: TRBV30
CDR3: CAWTLTGTELFF
DNA: TGTGCCTGGACCCTGACAGGGACGGAGCTGTTTTTT

J: TRBJ2-2
D: NA
size: NA
V: TRBV4-3
CDR3: CASGRLGTGELFF
DNA: TGCGCCAGCGGTAGACTAGGCACCGGGGAGCTGTTTTTT

J: TRBJ1-6
D: NA
size: NA
V: TRBV5-1
CDR3: CASSREDSDNSPLHF
DNA: TGCGCCAGCAGCCGAGAGGACAGTGATAATTCACCCCTCCACTTT

J: TRBJ2-1
D: TRBD2
size: few
V: TRBV5-1
CDR3: CASSSETSGVINEQFF
DNA: TGCGCCAGCAGCTCCGAGACTAGCGGGGTGATTAATGAGCAGTTCTTC

J: TRBJ2-3
D: TRBD2
size: few
V: TRBV7-3
CDR3: CASSSGLAGGRDTQYF
DNA: TGTGCCAGCAGCTCGGGACTAGCGGGGGGGCGGGATACGCAGTATTTT

J: TRBJ2-1
D: TRBD2
size: many
V: TRBV5-1
CDR3: CASSFSGRAYNEQFF
DNA: TGCGCCAGCAGCTTTAGCGGGAGAGCCTACAATGAGCAGTTCTTC

J: TRBJ2-5
D: TRBD2
size: NA
V: TRBV6-1
CDR3: CASGREGETQYF
DNA: TGTGCCAGCGGCAGGGAGGGGGAGACCCAGTACTTC

J: TRBJ2-1
D: NA
size: NA
V: TRBV27
CDR3: CASSSETNEQFF
DNA: TGTGCCAGCAGTTCGGAGACCAATGAGCAGTTCTTC

J: TRBJ2-3
D: TRBD2
size: NA
V: TRBV29-1
CDR3: CSVEEGTSGWVDTQYF
DNA: TGCAGCGTTGAAGAAGGGACTAGCGGGTGGGTAGATACGCAGTATTTT

J: TRBJ1-2
D: NA
size: few
V: TRBV4-2
CDR3: CASSPSGGVHGYTF
DNA: TGTGCCAGCAGCCCATCTGGGGGAGTTCATGGCTACACCTTC

J: TRBJ1-5
D: NA
size: NA
V: TRBV12-3/TRBV12-4
CDR3: CASRVGASNQPQHF
DNA: TGTGCCAGCAGAGTAGGGGCGAGCAATCAGCCCCAGCATTTT

J: TRBJ1-2
D: NA
size: NA
V: TRBV6-1
CDR3: CASRGGRGLYGYTF
DNA: TGTGCCAGCAGGGGGGGCAGGGGCCTCTATGGCTACACCTTC

J: TRBJ2-1
D: TRBD2
size: NA
V: TRBV5-1
CDR3: CASSPGAGENNEQFF
DNA: TGCGCCAGCAGCCCGGGAGCGGGGGAAAACAATGAGCAGTTCTTC

J: TRBJ1-2
D: TRBD1
size: NA
V: TRBV24-1
CDR3: CATSDRTGGLNYGYTF
DNA: TGTGCCACCAGTGACAGGACAGGGGGCCTGAACTATGGCTACACCTTC

J: TRBJ2-1
D: NA
size: NA
V: TRBV28
CDR3: CASSAQYNEQFF
DNA: TGTGCCAGCAGTGCCCAGTACAATGAGCAGTTCTTC

J: TRBJ2-7
D: NA
size: NA
V: TRBV9
CDR3: CASSVGHGSYEQYF
DNA: TGTGCCAGCAGCGTAGGTCACGGTTCCTACGAGCAGTACTTC

J: TRBJ1-6
D: NA
size: many
V: TRBV2
CDR3: CASSPGLQNSPLHF
DNA: TGTGCCAGCAGCCCGGGACTGCAAAATTCACCCCTCCACTTT

J: TRBJ2-7
D: TRBD2
size: few
V: TRBV19
CDR3: CASSPGLAGQQYF
DNA: TGTGCCAGTAGTCCGGGACTAGCGGGTCAGCAGTACTTC

J: TRBJ2-1
D: NA
size: few
V: TRBV10-3
CDR3: CAISGGNPPVGNEQFF
DNA: TGTGCCATCAGTGGAGGGAATCCCCCGGTGGGCAATGAGCAGTTCTTC

J: TRBJ1-6
D: NA
size: many
V: TRBV3-1
CDR3: CASSLDQAPLHF
DNA: TGTGCCAGCAGCCTCGATCAGGCACCCCTCCACTTT

J: TRBJ2-5
D: TRBD1
size: NA
V: TRBV2
CDR3: CASRIQGVQGTQYF
DNA: TGTGCCAGCAGGATCCAGGGGGTCCAAGGGACCCAGTACTTC

J: TRBJ2-3
D: TRBD2
size: many
V: TRBV15
CDR3: CATSREGLAGGGDTQYF
DNA: TGTGCCACCAGCAGAGAAGGTCTAGCGGGAGGGGGAGATACGCAGTATTTT

J: TRBJ1-1
D: NA
size: many
V: TRBV5-1
CDR3: CASSSQTGNTEAFF
DNA: TGCGCCAGCAGCTCCCAAACAGGGAACACTGAAGCTTTCTTT

J: TRBJ2-5
D: TRBD1
size: many
V: TRBV7-7
CDR3: CASSRDRGKTQYF
DNA: TGTGCTAGCAGCAGAGACAGGGGAAAGACCCAGTACTTC

J: TRBJ2-4
D: TRBD1
size: few
V: TRBV12-3/TRBV12-4
CDR3: CASRTGNNIQYF
DNA: TGTGCCAGCAGGACAGGGAACAACATTCAGTACTTC

J: TRBJ1-4
D: NA
size: many
V: TRBV6-1
CDR3: CASSHRPRGEKLFF
DNA: TGTGCCAGCAGTCACCGGCCTCGGGGGGAAAAACTGTTTTTT

J: TRBJ2-2
D: NA
size: many
V: TRBV7-2
CDR3: CASSLYIGELFF
DNA: TGTGCCAGCAGCTTATACATCGGGGAGCTGTTTTTT

J: TRBJ2-1
D: NA
size: many
V: TRBV2
CDR3: CASRKTHEQFF
DNA: TGTGCCAGCAGGAAGACTCATGAGCAGTTCTTC

J: TRBJ2-1
D: TRBD2
size: few
V: TRBV5-1
CDR3: CASSSQEAGEQFF
DNA: TGCGCCAGCAGCTCCCAGGAAGCGGGGGAGCAGTTCTTC

J: TRBJ2-5
D: TRBD1
size: NA
V: TRBV30
CDR3: CAWSALGGQGQETQYF
DNA: TGTGCCTGGAGTGCCCTAGGTGGACAGGGCCAAGAGACCCAGTACTTC

J: TRBJ2-3
D: NA
size: few
V: TRBV6-1
CDR3: CASTPHRTDTQYF
DNA: TGTGCCAGCACCCCACATCGCACAGATACGCAGTATTTT

J: TRBJ2-5
D: TRBD2
size: NA
V: TRBV20-1
CDR3: CGGISGSRETQYF
DNA: TGCGGGGGGATTAGCGGGAGTAGAGAGACCCAGTACTTC

J: TRBJ1-1
D: TRBD1
size: NA
V: TRBV7-9
CDR3: CASSPNVLAGGAFF
DNA: TGTGCCAGCAGCCCTAACGTGTTGGCAGGGGGAGCTTTCTTT

J: TRBJ2-5
D: NA
size: few
V: TRBV12-3/TRBV12-4
CDR3: CASSPYGPSEETQYF
DNA: TGTGCCAGCAGCCCCTACGGGCCATCGGAGGAGACCCAGTACTTC

J: TRBJ2-3
D: NA
size: many
V: TRBV6-1
CDR3: CASRGLTSTDTQYF
DNA: TGTGCCAGCAGGGGACTGACTAGCACAGATACGCAGTATTTT

J: TRBJ2-3
D: NA
size: NA
V: TRBV18
CDR3: CASSPGGFGTDTQYF
DNA: TGTGCCAGCTCACCTGGCGGCTTTGGCACAGATACGCAGTATTTT

J: TRBJ2-3
D: NA
size: NA
V: TRBV5-1
CDR3: CASSFRGRLFTDTQYF
DNA: TGCGCCAGCAGCTTTAGGGGACGGCTTTTCACAGATACGCAGTATTTT

J: TRBJ1-1
D: TRBD1
size: NA
V: TRBV25-1
CDR3: CASSAGTGGDTEAFF
DNA: TGTGCCAGCAGTGCAGGGACAGGGGGGGACACTGAAGCTTTCTTT

J: TRBJ2-3
D: NA
size: NA
V: TRBV9
CDR3: CASSFNLGGSTDTQYF
DNA: TGTGCCAGCAGCTTTAACTTGGGGGGAAGCACAGATACGCAGTATTTT

J: TRBJ2-5
D: TRBD2
size: NA
V: TRBV3-1
CDR3: CASKGWGGETQYF
DNA: TGTGCCAGCAAGGGGTGGGGGGGAGAGACCCAGTACTTC

J: TRBJ1-5
D: TRBD1
size: NA
V: TRBV6-1
CDR3: CASSEEGARRPQHF
DNA: TGTGCCAGCAGTGAGGAGGGGGCGCGGCGGCCCCAGCATTTT

J: TRBJ2-1
D: NA
size: many
V: TRBV6-6
CDR3: CASSYSRGEQFF
DNA: TGTGCCAGCAGTTACTCTAGGGGTGAGCAGTTCTTC

J: TRBJ1-1
D: NA
size: many
V: TRBV6-6
CDR3: CASSYSPKSNTEAFF
DNA: TGTGCCAGCAGTTACTCACCGAAGTCGAACACTGAAGCTTTCTTT

J: TRBJ2-6
D: NA
size: many
V: TRBV7-2
CDR3: CASSERSGANVLTF
DNA: TGTGCCAGCAGCGAGCGCTCTGGGGCCAACGTCCTGACTTTC

J: TRBJ1-1
D: TRBD1
size: many
V: TRBV28
CDR3: CASSRQGEWNTEAFF
DNA: TGTGCCAGCAGTCGGCAGGGGGAGTGGAACACTGAAGCTTTCTTT

J: TRBJ2-7
D: NA
size: NA
V: TRBV29-1
CDR3: CSVEQVRGKSGEQYF
DNA: TGCAGCGTTGAACAGGTTAGGGGGAAATCTGGCGAGCAGTACTTC

J: TRBJ2-7
D: TRBD1
size: few
V: TRBV29-1
CDR3: CSAGQGNEQYF
DNA: TGCAGCGCCGGACAGGGGAACGAGCAGTACTTC

J: TRBJ2-7
D: TRBD2
size: few
V: TRBV15
CDR3: CATSSVVAGPLVEQYF
DNA: TGTGCCACCAGCAGCGTAGTAGCGGGGCCCTTAGTCGAGCAGTACTTC

J: TRBJ1-1
D: TRBD1
size: NA
V: TRBV5-6
CDR3: CASSWGQTAEAFF
DNA: TGTGCCAGCAGCTGGGGACAGACAGCCGAAGCTTTCTTT

J: TRBJ2-7
D: TRBD2
size: few
V: TRBV7-8
CDR3: CASGTSGYYEQYF
DNA: TGTGCCAGCGGGACTAGCGGTTACTACGAGCAGTACTTC

J: TRBJ2-7
D: TRBD1
size: NA
V: TRBV27
CDR3: CASSLSTGGLYEQYF
DNA: TGTGCCAGCAGTTTATCTACAGGGGGGTTGTACGAGCAGTACTTC

J: TRBJ1-1
D: NA
size: few
V: TRBV5-1
CDR3: CASSLGTAFMNTEAFF
DNA: TGCGCCAGCAGCTTGGGGACAGCATTTATGAACACTGAAGCTTTCTTT

J: TRBJ2-5
D: NA
size: many
V: TRBV6-1
CDR3: CASSVGTSQETQYF
DNA: TGTGCCAGCAGTGTAGGGACATCGCAAGAGACCCAGTACTTC

J: TRBJ2-7
D: NA
size: many
V: TRBV6-1
CDR3: CASKTASYEQYF
DNA: TGTGCCAGCAAGACGGCATCCTACGAGCAGTACTTC

J: TRBJ1-3
D: NA
size: NA
V: TRBV4-1
CDR3: CASSLTNTRQPGNTIYF
DNA: TGCGCCAGCAGTCTAACGAACACCCGACAGCCTGGAAACACCATATATTTT

J: TRBJ2-5
D: TRBD2
size: many
V: TRBV29-1
CDR3: CSVKLLAGTQETQYF
DNA: TGCAGCGTCAAGTTACTAGCGGGTACACAAGAGACCCAGTACTTC

J: TRBJ1-6
D: TRBD1
size: NA
V: TRBV5-1
CDR3: CASSLGGQGLSPLHF
DNA: TGCGCCAGCAGCTTGGGGGGACAGGGGCTTTCACCCCTCCACTTT

J: TRBJ2-1
D: TRBD2
size: many
V: TRBV5-1
CDR3: CASKGLAGLNEQFF
DNA: TGCGCCAGCAAGGGACTAGCGGGGCTCAATGAGCAGTTCTTC

J: TRBJ2-3
D: TRBD2
size: many
V: TRBV7-6
CDR3: CASSLIAGARTSGAHTQYF
DNA: TGTGCCAGCAGCTTAATAGCGGGGGCGCGGACTAGCGGGGCGCATACGCAGTATTTT